The clone carrying this TCR beta chain showed up just a few times. Antigen: not known. The isolated RNA, all of it, was reverse transcribed, so expressed TCRB transcripts were what got sequenced. The data were produced by immunoSEQ multiplex PCR, yet TCRdb's version contains in-frame clones alone and is incomplete. The sample contains 500,000 to 650,000 clones, over 10% of which appear only once. One heparinised blood draw, averaging about 120 mL, came from each donor. This sample is drawn from a study of beta chain features in type 1 diabetes. General study points: Among type 1 diabetes patients, VDJ junctions had fewer insertions and more deletions. Moderately but significantly shorter TCRB CDR3s were found in Type 1 diabetes patients in all four CD4+ subsets.

Sequenced sample: naive CD4+ T cells from blood. The origin of this receptor is a man aged 25-40 years with type 1 diabetes.

CDR3 sequence: CAIKGESTDTQYF. The CDR3 nucleotides are TGTGCCATCAAGGGGGAGAGCACAGATACGCAGTATTTT. The rearrangement uses TRBV10-3 and TRBJ2-3; a possible D gene is TRBD1 (6 bases). Trimming left V 7 bases short and J 0 bases short, with 8 bases between. CDR3 length: 13 amino acids. The V gene's germline CDR1 is ENHRY and CDR2 SYGVKD.